This T cell receptor beta chain was recorded in a study of shared clonotypes between healthy human individuals. About the study: CD8 memory received one plate per donor, CD8 naive two, CD4 memory three and CD4 naive three.

Naive CD8 cells, CD45RO-negative and positively selected for CCR7, excluded terminally differentiated effector memory CD45RA+ cells. Produced via immunoSEQ multiplex PCR; TCRdb's table is partial and in-frame only. The table shows some 2,100,000 clones, with about 93% occurring only once. Germline lookup yields CDR1 SEHNR and CDR2 FQNEAQ (reference sequence). The CDR3 is 16 amino acids. V was shortened by 5 bases and J by 4 bases, with 20 bases between the two germline ends. This rearrangement joins TRBV7-9 to TRBJ1-2, with D hard to call. Material: naive CD8+ T cells from PBMCs. The TCR sequence derives from a man younger than 30 in good health. Some clones in this sample may be carry-over from other donors' samples. The CDR3 sequence: CASSPSGWAGSYGYTF. DNA of the CDR3: TGTGCCAGCAGCCCTTCAGGTTGGGCGGGATCCTATGGCTACACCTTC. The full variable domain, completed using reference TRBV7-9 and TRBJ1-2, is DTGVSQNPRHKITKRGQNVTFRCDPISEHNRLYWYRQTLGQGPEFLTYFQNEAQLEKSRLLSDRFSAERPKGSFSTLEIQRTEQGDSAMYLCASSPSGWAGSYGYTFGSGTRLTVV.